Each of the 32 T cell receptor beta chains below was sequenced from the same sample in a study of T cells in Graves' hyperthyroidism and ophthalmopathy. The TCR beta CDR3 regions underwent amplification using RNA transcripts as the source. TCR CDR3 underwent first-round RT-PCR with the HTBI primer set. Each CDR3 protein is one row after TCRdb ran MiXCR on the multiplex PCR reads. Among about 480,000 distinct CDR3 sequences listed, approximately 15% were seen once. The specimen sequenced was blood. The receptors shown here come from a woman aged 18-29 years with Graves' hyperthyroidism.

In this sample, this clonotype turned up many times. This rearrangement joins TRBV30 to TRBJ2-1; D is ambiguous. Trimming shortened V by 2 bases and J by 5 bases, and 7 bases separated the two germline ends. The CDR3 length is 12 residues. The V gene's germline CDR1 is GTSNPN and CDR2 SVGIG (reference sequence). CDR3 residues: CAWSWVDNEQFF. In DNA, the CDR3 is TGTGCCTGGAGTTGGGTCGACAATGAGCAGTTCTTC.

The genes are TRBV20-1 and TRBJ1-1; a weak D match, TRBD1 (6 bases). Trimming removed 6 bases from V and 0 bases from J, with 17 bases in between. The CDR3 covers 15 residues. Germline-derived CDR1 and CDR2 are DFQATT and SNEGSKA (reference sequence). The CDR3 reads CSAHTTGGLNTEAFF. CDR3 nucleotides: TGCAGTGCCCACACTACGGGGGGCCTGAACACTGAAGCTTTCTTT.

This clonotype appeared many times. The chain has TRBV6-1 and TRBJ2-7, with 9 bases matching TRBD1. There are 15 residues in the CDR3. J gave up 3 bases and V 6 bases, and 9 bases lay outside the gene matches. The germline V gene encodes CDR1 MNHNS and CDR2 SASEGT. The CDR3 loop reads CASSQEGTGFYEQYV. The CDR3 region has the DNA TGTGCCAGCAGCCAAGAGGGGACAGGGTTCTACGAGCAGTACGTC.

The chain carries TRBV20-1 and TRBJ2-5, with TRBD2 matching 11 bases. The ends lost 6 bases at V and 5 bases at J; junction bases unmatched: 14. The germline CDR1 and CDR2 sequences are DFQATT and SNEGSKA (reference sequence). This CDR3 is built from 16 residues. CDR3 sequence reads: CSAEFVLAGGRETQYF. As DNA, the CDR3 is TGCAGTGCGGAATTTGTGCTAGCGGGAGGTCGGGAGACCCAGTACTTC.

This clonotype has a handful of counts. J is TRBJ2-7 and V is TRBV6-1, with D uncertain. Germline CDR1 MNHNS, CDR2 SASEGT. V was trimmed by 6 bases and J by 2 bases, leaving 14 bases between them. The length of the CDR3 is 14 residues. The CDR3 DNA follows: TGTGCCAGCAGCCTGGCTCAGAACACCTACGAGCAGTACTTC. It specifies CASSLAQNTYEQYF.

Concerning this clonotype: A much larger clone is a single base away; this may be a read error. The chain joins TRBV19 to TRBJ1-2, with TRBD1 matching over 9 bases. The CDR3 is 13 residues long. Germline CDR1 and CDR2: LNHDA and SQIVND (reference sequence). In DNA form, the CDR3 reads TGTGCCGGTAGTATGGGGACAGGGAATGGCTACACCTTC. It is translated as CAGSMGTGNGYTF.

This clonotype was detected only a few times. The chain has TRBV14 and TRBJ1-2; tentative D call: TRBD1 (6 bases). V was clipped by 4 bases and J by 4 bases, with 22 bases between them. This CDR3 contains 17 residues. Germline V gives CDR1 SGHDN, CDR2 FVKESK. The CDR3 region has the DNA TGTGCCAGCAGCCCACTAAACCCTCCAGGGGAGTCCTATGGCTACACCTTC. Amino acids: CASSPLNPPGESYGYTF.

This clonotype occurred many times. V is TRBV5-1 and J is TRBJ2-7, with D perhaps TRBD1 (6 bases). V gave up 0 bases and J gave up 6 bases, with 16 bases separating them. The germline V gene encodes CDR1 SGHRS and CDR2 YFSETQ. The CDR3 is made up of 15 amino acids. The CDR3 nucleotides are TGCGCCAGCAGCTTGGTGGGCAGGGGATCTGGCGAGCAGTACTTC. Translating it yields CASSLVGRGSGEQYF.

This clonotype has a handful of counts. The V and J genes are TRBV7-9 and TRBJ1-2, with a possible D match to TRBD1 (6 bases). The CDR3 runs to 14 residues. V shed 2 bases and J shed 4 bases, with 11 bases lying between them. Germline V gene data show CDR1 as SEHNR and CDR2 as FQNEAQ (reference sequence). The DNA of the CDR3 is TGTGCCAGCAGCTTATGGGACACATCCTATGGCTACACCTTC. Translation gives CASSLWDTSYGYTF.

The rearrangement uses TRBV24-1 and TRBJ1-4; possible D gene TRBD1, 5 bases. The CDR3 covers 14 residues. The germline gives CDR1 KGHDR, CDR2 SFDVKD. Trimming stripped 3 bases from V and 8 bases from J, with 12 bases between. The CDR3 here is CATSDGRDAEKLFF. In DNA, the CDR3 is TGTGCCACCAGTGATGGCAGGGACGCCGAAAAACTGTTTTTT.

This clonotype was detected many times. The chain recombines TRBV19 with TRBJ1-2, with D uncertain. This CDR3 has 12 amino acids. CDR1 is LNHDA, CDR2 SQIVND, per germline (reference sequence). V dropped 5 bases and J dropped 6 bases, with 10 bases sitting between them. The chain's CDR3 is CASSLSRDGYTF. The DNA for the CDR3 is TGTGCCAGTAGTCTCTCTAGGGATGGCTACACCTTC.

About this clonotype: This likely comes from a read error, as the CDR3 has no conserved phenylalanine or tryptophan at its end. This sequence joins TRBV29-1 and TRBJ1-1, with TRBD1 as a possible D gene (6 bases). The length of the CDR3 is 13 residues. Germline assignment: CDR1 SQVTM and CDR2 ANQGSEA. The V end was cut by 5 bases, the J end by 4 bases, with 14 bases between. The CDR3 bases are TGCAGCGTTCACAGGGCCCCGAGCACTGAAGCTTTCTTA. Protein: CSVHRAPSTEAFL.

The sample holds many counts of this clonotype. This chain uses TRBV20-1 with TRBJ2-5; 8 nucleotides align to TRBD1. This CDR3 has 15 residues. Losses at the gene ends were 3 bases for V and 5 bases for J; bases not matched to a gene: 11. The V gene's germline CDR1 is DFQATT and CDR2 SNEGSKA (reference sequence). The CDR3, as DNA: TGCAGTGCTAGCAACCCGGACAGGGAGGACGAGACCCAGTACTTC. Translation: CSASNPDREDETQYF.

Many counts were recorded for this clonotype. The CDR3, as DNA: TGTGCCATCAGTGGGGTACTAGCGGGAGTGAATGAGCAGTTCTTC. It encodes CAISGVLAGVNEQFF. The rearrangement uses TRBV10-3 and TRBJ2-1, with 11 bases matching TRBD2. Germline assignment: CDR1 ENHRY and CDR2 SYGVKD. V lost 4 bases and J lost 7; bases outside the gene matches: 6. The CDR3 runs to 15 residues.

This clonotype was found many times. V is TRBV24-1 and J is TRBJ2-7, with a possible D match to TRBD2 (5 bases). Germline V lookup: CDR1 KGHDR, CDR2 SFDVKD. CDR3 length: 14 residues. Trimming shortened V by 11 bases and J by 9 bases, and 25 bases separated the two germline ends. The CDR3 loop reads CARGSDTAGDTQYV. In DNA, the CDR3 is TGTGCCAGAGGATCCGACACGGCCGGGGATACGCAGTACGTC.

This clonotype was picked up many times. Here the CDR3 DNA reads TGTGCCAGCAGCGACCGGACCACCTGGGTGGAGACCCAGTACTTC. It translates to CASSDRTTWVETQYF. The chain couples TRBV11-1 to TRBJ2-5; D unresolved. There are 15 residues in the CDR3. Between the trimmed V and J ends, which lost 5 bases and 5 bases, there was a span of 18 bases. Germline values: CDR1 SGHAT, CDR2 FQDESV (reference sequence).

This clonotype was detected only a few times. In nucleotides, the CDR3 is TGTGCCAGTAAATGGCAGGTTGCAACTAATGAAAAACTGTTTTTT. Protein: CASKWQVATNEKLFF. The chain carries TRBV19 and TRBJ1-4; unclear D gene. V was clipped by 7 bases and J by 0 bases, with 12 bases between them. Germline-derived CDR1 and CDR2 are LNHDA and SQIVND (reference sequence). The CDR3 runs to 15 residues.

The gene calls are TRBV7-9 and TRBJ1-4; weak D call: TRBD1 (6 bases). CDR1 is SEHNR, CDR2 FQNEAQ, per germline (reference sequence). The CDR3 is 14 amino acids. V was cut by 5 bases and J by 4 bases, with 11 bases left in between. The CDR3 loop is CASSRTAFNEKLFF. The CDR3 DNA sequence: TGTGCCAGCAGCCGGACAGCCTTTAATGAAAAACTGTTTTTT.

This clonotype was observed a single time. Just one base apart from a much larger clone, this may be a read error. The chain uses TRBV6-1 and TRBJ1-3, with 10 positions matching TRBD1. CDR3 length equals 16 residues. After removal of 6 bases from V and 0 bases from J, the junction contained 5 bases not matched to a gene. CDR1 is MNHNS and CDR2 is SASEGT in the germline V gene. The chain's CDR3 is CASSTGTGDSGNTIYF. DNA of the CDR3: TGTGCCAGCAGCACCGGGACAGGGGACTCTGGAAACACCATATATTTT.

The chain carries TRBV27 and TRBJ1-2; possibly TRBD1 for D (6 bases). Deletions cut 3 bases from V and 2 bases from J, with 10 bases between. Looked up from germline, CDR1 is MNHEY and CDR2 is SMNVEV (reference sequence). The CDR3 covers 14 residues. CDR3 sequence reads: CASSLQGGNYGYTF. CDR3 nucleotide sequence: TGTGCCAGCAGTTTGCAAGGGGGGAACTATGGCTACACCTTC.

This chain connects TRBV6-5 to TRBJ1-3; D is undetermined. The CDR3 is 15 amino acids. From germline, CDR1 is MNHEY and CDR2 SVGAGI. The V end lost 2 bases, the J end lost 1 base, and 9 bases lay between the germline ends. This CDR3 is CASSYADSSGNTIYF. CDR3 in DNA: TGTGCCAGCAGTTACGCAGATTCATCTGGAAACACCATATATTTT.

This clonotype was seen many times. In DNA, the CDR3 is TGTGCCAGCCTCGGGACCCTCACCGGGGAGCTGTTTTTT. It translates to CASLGTLTGELFF. This chain joins TRBV12-3 or TRBV12-4 and TRBJ2-2; D is tentatively TRBD1 or TRBD2 (5 bases each). The CDR3 sequence is 13 residues long. Deletions cut 8 bases from V and 4 bases from J, with 11 bases between.

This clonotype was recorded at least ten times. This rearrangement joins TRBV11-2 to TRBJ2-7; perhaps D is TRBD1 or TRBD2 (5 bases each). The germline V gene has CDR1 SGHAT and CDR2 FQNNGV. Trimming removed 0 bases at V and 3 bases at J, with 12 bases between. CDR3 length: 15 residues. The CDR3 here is CASSLDRGPFYEQYV. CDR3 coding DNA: TGTGCCAGCAGCTTAGACCGGGGACCCTTCTACGAGCAGTACGTC.

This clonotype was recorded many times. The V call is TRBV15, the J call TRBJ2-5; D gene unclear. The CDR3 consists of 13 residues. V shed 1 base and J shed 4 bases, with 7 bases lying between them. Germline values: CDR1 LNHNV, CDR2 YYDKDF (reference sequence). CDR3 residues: CATSRGRAETQYF. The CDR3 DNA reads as TGTGCCACCAGCAGAGGTCGGGCAGAGACCCAGTACTTC.

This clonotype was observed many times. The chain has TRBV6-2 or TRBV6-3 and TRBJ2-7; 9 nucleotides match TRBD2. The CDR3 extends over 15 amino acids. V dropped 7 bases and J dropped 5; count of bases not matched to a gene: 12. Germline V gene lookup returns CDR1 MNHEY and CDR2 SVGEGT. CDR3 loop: CASTIGAGGTHEQYV. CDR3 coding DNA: TGTGCCAGCACGATCGGAGCGGGAGGAACCCACGAGCAGTACGTC.

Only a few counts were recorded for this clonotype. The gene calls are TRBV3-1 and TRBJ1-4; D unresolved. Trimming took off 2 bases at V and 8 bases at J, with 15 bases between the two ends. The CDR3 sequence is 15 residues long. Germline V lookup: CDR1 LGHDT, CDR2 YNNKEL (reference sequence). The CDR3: CASSQFRPAGEKLFF. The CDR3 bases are TGTGCCAGCAGCCAATTCAGACCGGCGGGGGAAAAACTGTTTTTT.

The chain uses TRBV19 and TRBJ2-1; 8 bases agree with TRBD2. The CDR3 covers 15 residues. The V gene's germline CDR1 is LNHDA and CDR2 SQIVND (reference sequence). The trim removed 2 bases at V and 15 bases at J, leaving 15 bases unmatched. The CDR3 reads CASSIRDGRARFRFF. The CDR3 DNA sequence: TGTGCCAGTAGTATACGGGACGGGAGGGCCAGGTTTCGGTTCTTC.

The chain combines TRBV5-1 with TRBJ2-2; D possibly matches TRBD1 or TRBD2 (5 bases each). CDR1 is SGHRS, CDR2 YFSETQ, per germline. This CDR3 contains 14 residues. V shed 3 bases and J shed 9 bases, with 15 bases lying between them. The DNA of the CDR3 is TGCGCCAGCAGCTCCCGGGGCTCCATTCGGGAGCTGTTTTTT. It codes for CASSSRGSIRELFF.

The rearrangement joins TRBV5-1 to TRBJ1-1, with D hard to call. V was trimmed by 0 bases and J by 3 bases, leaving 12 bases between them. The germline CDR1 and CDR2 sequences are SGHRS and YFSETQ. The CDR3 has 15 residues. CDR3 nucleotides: TGCGCCAGCAGCTTGGAAGGGCGTCGGGACACTGAAGCTTTCTTT. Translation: CASSLEGRRDTEAFF.

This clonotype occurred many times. CDR3 DNA sequence: TGTGCCAGCAGCCGGGACACTCTCTACAATGAGCAGTTCTTC. Its protein is CASSRDTLYNEQFF. The chain carries TRBV3-1 and TRBJ2-1; tentative D call: TRBD1 (6 bases). This CDR3 spans 14 amino acids. The V end lost 4 bases, the J end lost 3 bases, and 10 bases lay between the germline ends. Germline CDR1 reads LGHDT; CDR2 reads YNNKEL (reference sequence).

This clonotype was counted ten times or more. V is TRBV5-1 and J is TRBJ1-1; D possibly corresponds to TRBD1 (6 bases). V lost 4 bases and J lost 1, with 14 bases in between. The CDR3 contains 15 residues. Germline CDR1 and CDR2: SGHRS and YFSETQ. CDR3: CASSRGGGQNTEAFF. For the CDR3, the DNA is TGCGCCAGCAGCCGGGGGGGGGGCCAGAACACTGAAGCTTTCTTT. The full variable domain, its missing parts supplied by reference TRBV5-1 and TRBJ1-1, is KAGVTQTPRYLIKTRGQQVTLSCSPISGHRSVSWYQQTPGQGLQFLFEYFSETQRNKGNFPGRFSGRQFSNSRSEMNVSTLELGDSALYLCASSRGGGQNTEAFFGQGTRLTVV.

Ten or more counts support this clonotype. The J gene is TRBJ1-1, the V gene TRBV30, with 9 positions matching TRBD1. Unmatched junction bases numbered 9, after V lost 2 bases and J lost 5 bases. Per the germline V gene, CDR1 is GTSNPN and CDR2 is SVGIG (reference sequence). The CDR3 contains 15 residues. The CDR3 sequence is CAWSRFRTGATEAFF. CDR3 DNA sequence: TGTGCCTGGAGTCGCTTCCGGACAGGGGCTACTGAAGCTTTCTTT.